This T cell receptor beta chain was profiled in a study of T cells after somatic rescue of genetic block. This CDR3 has 16 amino acids. Trimming took 4 bases from V and 6 from J, leaving 20 bases between them. Germline CDR1 SGHRS, CDR2 YFSETQ. Assay: immunoSEQ multiplex PCR; the TCRdb copy retains only in-frame clones and omits some. The table records more than 70,000 clones, around 89% of them present only once. The genes are TRBV5-1 and TRBJ2-1, with D perhaps matching TRBD1 or TRBD2 (6 bases each). The sample taken for sequencing was peripheral blood mononuclear cells (PBMCs). This receptor was obtained from a young woman. CDR3 region: CASSTGGGTRGNEQFF. The CDR3 nucleotides read TGCGCCAGCAGCACTGGAGGGGGTACTAGGGGCAATGAGCAGTTCTTC.